This T cell receptor beta chain was retrieved from a study of blood T cell repertoires in COVID-19. Study-wide background: Donors in the United States, Italy and Spain gave samples during acute or convalescent COVID-19.

In Seattle, patients joined the study during active infection and were tracked longitudinally. As handled by the study authors: Scientists estimated how many nucleated cells there were by amplifying reference gene primers. The repertoire was sequenced with immunoSEQ multiplex PCR; TCRdb's copy has only in-frame clones and lacks some. The V and J calls and clone size were taken over from that table, and D and trimming were inferred from the DNA. Of 150,000 to 200,000 clones listed, around nine tenths are singletons. This CDR3 contains 17 residues. V dropped 4 bases and J dropped 1 base, with 20 bases sitting between them. Germline V CDR1 and CDR2: SGDLS, YYNGEE. This clone appeared a single time.

The chain has TRBV9 and TRBJ1-1; D is possibly TRBD1 (5 bases). Sequencing was performed on peripheral blood. This TCR derives from a woman of 80 years or more with COVID-19, enrolled during active disease. The CDR3 bases are TGTGCCAGCAGCCCCCGCAGGGCCCTAAATTGGAACACTGAAGCTTTCTTT. Its protein is CASSPRRALNWNTEAFF.